The clone carrying this T cell receptor beta chain was counted many times. The antigen remains undetermined. TCRdb independently ran MiXCR on the reads; one entry per CDR3 protein. This sample has around 230,000 distinct CDR3 sequences, with 6.5% found just once. This record comes from a study of T cell repertoires in cytomegalovirus infection. Study as a whole: Indicated by public TCR beta signatures were CMV infection and matching HLA type. General study findings and limits: There were carriers of CMV plus the relevant HLA, and cumulative public TCR beta family frequency identified them. CMV-specific HLA-C-restricted TCR beta clonotypes dominated the ex vivo response.

The sequenced sample consisted of PBMCs. The clonotype originates from a human donor in good health (CMV status not recorded). Some clones in this sample may be carry-over from other donors' samples.

The CDR3 sequence is CASSPQGDQPQHF. The CDR3 DNA sequence: TGCGCCAGCAGCCCTCAGGGGGATCAGCCCCAGCATTTT. The rearrangement uses TRBV5-1 and TRBJ1-5; 7 bases agree with TRBD1. In germline, CDR1 is SGHRS, CDR2 YFSETQ. V shed 4 bases, J shed 5 bases, and the junction held 3 bases outside the gene matches. The CDR3 consists of 13 residues. Drawing the rest from reference TRBV5-1 and TRBJ1-5, the complete variable domain is KAGVTQTPRYLIKTRGQQVTLSCSPISGHRSVSWYQQTPGQGLQFLFEYFSETQRNKGNFPGRFSGRQFSNSRSEMNVSTLELGDSALYLCASSPQGDQPQHFGDGTRLSIL.